Described below is a single T cell receptor (beta chain) sequence and its context. The source of the sample is a study of blood T cell repertoires in COVID-19. The wider study: Samples representing acute and convalescent COVID-19 were sourced from the United States, Italy and Spain.

Original methodology: Counts of nucleated cells, estimated from reference gene primer amplification, were obtained. Produced via immunoSEQ multiplex PCR; TCRdb's table is partial and in-frame only. V, J and clone size are those of that table, while D and trimming were read from the DNA. Found here are about 200,000 clones, approximately 90% of them singletons; the top ten hold 10%. The germline gives CDR1 LGHNA, CDR2 YSLEER. Trimming took off 2 bases at V and 2 bases at J, with 12 bases between the two ends. This CDR3 is 15 amino acids long. Followed over time, Seattle patients had been enrolled while infection was active.

The chain is built from TRBV4-3 and TRBJ1-2; D is unresolved. What was sequenced was peripheral blood. This sequence originates from a woman in her 50s with COVID-19, enrolled during active disease. The CDR3 DNA reads as TGCGCCAGCAGCCAATCGTCTACGGGGAACTATGGCTACACCTTC. Translating it yields CASSQSSTGNYGYTF.